The TCR beta chain described here comes from a study of shared clonotypes between healthy human individuals. General study points: Depth of sequencing was expected to influence donor clonotype sharing. Rarefaction revealed incomplete sorted-subset sequencing despite large depth.

In the case of this clone: Antigen: not known.

Assay runs were performed at deep level. Only in-frame clones appear in the TCRdb table, and some are missing; sequencing was by immunoSEQ multiplex PCR. The data contain fewer than 3 million clones, 85% to 95% of them singletons. None of the donors, who were healthy HIV-negative adults, had recently had acute infections or vaccinations. The CDR3 has 19 residues. Germline V gene sequence: CDR1 SGHNT, CDR2 YYREEE (reference sequence). V lost 2 bases and J lost 3; bases outside the gene matches: 15. The chain recombines TRBV5-4 with TRBJ2-3; TRBD2 agrees at 10 bases. The TCR sequence derives from a man aged 18 to 35 in good health. Some clones in this sample may be carry-over from other donors' samples. Sequenced input: naive CD4+ T cells from PBMCs. Subset reported: CD45RA+ positively selected. CDR3 sequence reads: CASSFGRRLAGVYTDTQYF. CDR3 nucleotide sequence: TGTGCCAGCAGCTTTGGAAGGAGGCTAGCGGGAGTCTATACAGATACGCAGTATTTT.